Detailed here is one T cell receptor (beta chain). This sample is drawn from a study of blood T cell repertoires in COVID-19. Study at large: In each case, the material was cDNA or gDNA derived from T cells, B-cell-depleted T cells, or PBMCs.

Individuals drawn from 24 US areas were roughly 18 to 95 years old. Trimming stripped 6 bases from V and 4 bases from J, with 13 bases between. Germline CDR1 is LNHDA and CDR2 is SQIVND (reference sequence). The CDR3 runs to 14 residues. The table came from immunoSEQ multiplex PCR; TCRdb's copy has only in-frame clones and leaves some out. This table has 200,000 to 250,000 clones, 75% to 90% appearing once. This clonotype was obtained from a woman aged 25 to 45 who had recovered from COVID-19. The rearrangement joins TRBV19 to TRBJ1-3, with a tentative D call TRBD1 (6 bases). The material sequenced was PBMCs or T cells enriched from blood (not recorded which). This CDR3 reads CASSDMTGGNTIYF. The CDR3 DNA sequence: TGTGCCAGTAGCGACATGACAGGAGGAAACACCATATATTTT. The whole variable domain, remainder taken from reference TRBV19 and TRBJ1-3, is DGGITQSPKYLFRKEGQNVTLSCEQNLNHDAMYWYRQDPGQGLRLIYYSQIVNDFQKGDIAEGYSVSREKKESFPLTVTSAQKNPTAFYLCASSDMTGGNTIYFGEGSWLTVV.